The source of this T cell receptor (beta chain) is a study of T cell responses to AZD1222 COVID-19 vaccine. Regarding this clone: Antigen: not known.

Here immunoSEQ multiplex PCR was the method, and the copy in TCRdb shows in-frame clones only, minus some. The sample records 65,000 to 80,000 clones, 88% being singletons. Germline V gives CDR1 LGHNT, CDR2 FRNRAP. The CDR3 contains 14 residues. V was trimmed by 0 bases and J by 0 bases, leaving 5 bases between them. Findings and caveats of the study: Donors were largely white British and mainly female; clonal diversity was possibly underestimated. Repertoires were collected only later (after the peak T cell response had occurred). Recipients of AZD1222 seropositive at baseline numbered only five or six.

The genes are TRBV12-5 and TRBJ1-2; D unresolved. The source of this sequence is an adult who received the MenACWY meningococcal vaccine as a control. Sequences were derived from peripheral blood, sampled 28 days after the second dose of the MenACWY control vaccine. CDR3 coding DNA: TGTGCTAGTGGTTTGGTCCCTCCTAACTATGGCTACACCTTC. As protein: CASGLVPPNYGYTF.